This T cell receptor beta chain was observed in a study of blood T cells in healthy people across ages. V gave up 8 bases and J gave up 5 bases; unmatched junction bases: 11. From germline, CDR1 is MDHEN and CDR2 SYDVKM. The CDR3 consists of 16 residues. As to this clonotype: Antigen: not known. A single base separates this from a much larger clone, so it may be a read error.

Study findings and constraints: Those diversity estimates obtained from one million T cells were thought to be underestimates.

Primed by a sample-barcoded 5' primer and a J-beta primer mix, a second PCR proceeded for about 6 to 12 cycles. TCRdb re-called the 5' RACE reads with MiXCR, one entry per CDR3 protein. The sample gives fewer than 900,000 distinct CDR3 sequences, 43% of which show up once; about 20% is in the top ten. The rearrangement uses TRBV28 and TRBJ2-5; 13 bases line up with TRBD2. This clonotype was obtained from a woman aged 55-75 years in good health. Sequenced material: blood. The CDR3 nucleotides are TGTGCCAGCGGTCCCGGACTAGCGGGAGTCGGGGAGACCCAGTACTTC. Its protein is CASGPGLAGVGETQYF.